The 21 T cell receptor beta chains given below trace back to one sample, sequenced in a study of human T cells and chemical hapten exposure. TCRdb re-analysed the RACE reads in MiXCR, keeping a single row per CDR3 protein. The sample gives about 120,000 distinct CDR3 sequences, about an eighth of which show up once; 1.2% to 1.5% is in the top ten. The time point was: patch test 1, 2 weeks after DPC sensitization. Treatment here: therapeutic diphenylcyclopropenone sensitization with weekly scalp DPC. The sample in question was whole blood, obtained in connection with sensitization to the hapten diphenylcyclopropenone (DPC). These receptors all stem from a woman aged 50 to 65 with alopecia areata. Some clones in this sample may be carry-over from other donors' samples.

This clonotype has ten or more counts. This rearrangement joins TRBV29-1 to TRBJ2-7, with 9 bases matching TRBD1. The germline gives CDR1 SQVTM, CDR2 ANQGSEA. The CDR3 contains 14 residues. V shed 6 bases and J 4 bases; nucleotides not matched to a gene: 10. DNA for the CDR3: TGCAGCGTGGGCAAGGACAGGGGACCTTACGAGCAGTACTTC. Protein product: CSVGKDRGPYEQYF.

This clonotype was recorded a few times. This sequence joins TRBV18 and TRBJ2-7, with D possibly TRBD2 on 5 matching bases. Deletions cut 0 bases from V and 3 bases from J, with 12 bases between. The CDR3 is made up of 15 amino acids. Germline lookup yields CDR1 KGHSH and CDR2 LQKENI. For the CDR3, the DNA is TGTGCCAGCTCACCACCGTCGGGGTCCGACTACGAGCAGTACTTC. It yields the protein CASSPPSGSDYEQYF.

V is TRBV20-1 and J is TRBJ1-2; D gene uncertain. The germline CDR1 and CDR2 sequences are DFQATT and SNEGSKA (reference sequence). The V end was cut by 3 bases, the J end by 2 bases, with 13 bases between. The CDR3 contains 14 residues. The CDR3 DNA sequence: TGCAGTGCTAGTGTGGGTCGCGCCAACTATGGCTACACCTTC. Its translation: CSASVGRANYGYTF.

This clonotype was counted ten times or more. The chain recombines TRBV6-4 with TRBJ2-1, with TRBD2 matching over 7 bases. The germline CDR1 and CDR2 sequences are MRHNA and SNTAGT. The CDR3 length is 16 residues. The V segment lost 2 bases and the J segment 10 bases; nucleotides outside the gene matches: 14. The CDR3 sequence: CASSDESGKGFGEQFF. Written as DNA, the CDR3 is TGTGCCAGCAGTGACGAGAGCGGGAAAGGTTTCGGGGAGCAGTTCTTC.

This clonotype was detected only a few times. This chain joins TRBV3-1 and TRBJ1-1; 10 bases agree with TRBD1. V lost 2 bases, J lost 4 bases, and 1 base stayed unmatched. The CDR3 consists of 14 residues. The germline gives CDR1 LGHDT, CDR2 YNNKEL (reference sequence). The CDR3 protein is CASSQRTGGTEAFF. DNA for the CDR3: TGTGCCAGCAGCCAACGGACAGGGGGCACTGAAGCTTTCTTT.

This clonotype was observed at least ten times. The chain is built from TRBV6-5 and TRBJ2-7; TRBD1 matches 10 bases. CDR1 is MNHEY, CDR2 SVGAGI, per germline. This CDR3 spans 16 amino acids. V was pared by 6 bases and J by 5 bases, with 13 bases of the junction left unmatched. CDR3 in amino acids: CASSQRTGTGAHEQYF. Written as DNA, the CDR3 is TGTGCCAGCAGCCAACGTACCGGGACAGGGGCTCACGAGCAGTACTTC.

This clonotype came up a few times. The J gene is TRBJ1-1, the V gene TRBV12-3 or TRBV12-4; D ambiguous. This CDR3 has 12 amino acids. V lost 5 bases and J lost 2, with 6 bases in between. CDR3 DNA sequence: TGTGCCAGCAGTAACAGCAACACTGAAGCTTTCTTT. This codes for CASSNSNTEAFF.

This clonotype was recorded at least ten times. The chain couples TRBV11-3 to TRBJ2-3, with 7 bases fitting TRBD2. V lost 5 bases, J lost 1 base, and 15 bases stayed unmatched. CDR1 is SGHNT and CDR2 is YENEEA in the germline V gene. The CDR3 has 18 amino acids. The CDR3 spells CASSPRGEDHGGTDTQYF. In DNA, the CDR3 is TGTGCCAGCAGCCCCCGGGGGGAGGACCACGGGGGCACAGATACGCAGTATTTT. The whole variable domain, filled in from reference TRBV11-3 and TRBJ2-3, reads EAGVVQSPRYKIIEKKQPVAFWCNPISGHNTLYWYLQNLGQGPELLIRYENEEAVDDSQLPKDRFSAERLKGVDSTLKIQPAELGDSAVYLCASSPRGEDHGGTDTQYFGPGTRLTVL.

The sample holds many counts of this clonotype. This chain connects TRBV7-2 to TRBJ2-1; 10 nucleotides match TRBD2. The length of the CDR3 is 15 residues. V gave up 4 bases and J gave up 15 bases; unmatched junction bases: 15. Germline V lookup: CDR1 SGHTA, CDR2 FQGNSA. The CDR3 reads CASSYLYPKLAGWFF. CDR3 nucleotide sequence: TGTGCCAGCAGCTACCTTTACCCGAAACTAGCGGGGTGGTTCTTC. The full variable domain, completed using reference TRBV7-2 and TRBJ2-1, is GAGVSQSPSNKVTEKGKDVELRCDPISGHTALYWYRQSLGQGLEFLIYFQGNSAPDKSGLPSDRFSAERTGGSVSTLTIQRTQQEDSAVYLCASSYLYPKLAGWFFGPGTRLTVL.

The genes are TRBV5-5 and TRBJ2-3; the D call may be TRBD1 or TRBD2 (5 bases each). This CDR3 has 16 residues. The germline CDR1 and CDR2 sequences are SGHKS and YYEKEE (reference sequence). The ends were cut back, 3 bases at V and 0 bases at J, with 14 bases in the middle. CDR3 loop: CASSSTGTYSTDTQYF. For the CDR3, the DNA is TGTGCCAGCAGCTCCACCGGGACCTATAGCACAGATACGCAGTATTTT.

This clonotype was seen a few times. This chain uses TRBV3-1 with TRBJ2-7, with 9 bases identical to TRBD1. The length of the CDR3 is 16 residues. The V gene end was trimmed by 4 bases and the J gene end by 0 bases; junction bases not matched to a gene: 7. Germline CDR1 reads LGHDT; CDR2 reads YNNKEL (reference sequence). CDR3 bases: TGTGCCAGCAGCCCCTGGGGACAGGGCACCTCCTACGAGCAGTACTTC. This gives the protein CASSPWGQGTSYEQYF.

The table lists this clonotype with many counts. The V gene is TRBV4-1, the J gene TRBJ1-1; D may be TRBD1 (5 bases). This CDR3 is built from 15 residues. Germline V gives CDR1 MGHRA, CDR2 YSYEKL. V was clipped by 0 bases and J by 10 bases, with 18 bases between them. CDR3 coding DNA: TGCGCCAGCAGCCAAGAGAACAGGCACTGGGAAGGAGCTTTCTTT. Translated: CASSQENRHWEGAFF.

The chain couples TRBV18 to TRBJ2-3; 8 bases line up with TRBD1. Germline CDR1 reads KGHSH; CDR2 reads LQKENI. Unmatched junction bases numbered 2, after V lost 2 bases and J lost 4 bases. This CDR3 is 14 amino acids long. CDR3 in amino acids: CASSPGQGPDTQYF. The CDR3 DNA reads as TGTGCCAGCTCACCAGGACAGGGACCAGATACGCAGTATTTT.

This clonotype appeared many times. The chain carries TRBV7-2 and TRBJ2-1, with D maybe TRBD1 (6 bases). Trimming left V 0 bases short and J 8 bases short, with 20 bases between. Germline CDR1 SGHTA, CDR2 FQGNSA. This CDR3 is 17 amino acids long. CDR3 loop: CASSLAPKGVGYYEQFF. DNA of the CDR3: TGTGCCAGCAGCTTAGCGCCGAAGGGGGTAGGGTACTATGAGCAGTTCTTC.

The gene calls are TRBV20-1 and TRBJ1-5; D is unclear. Germline V lookup: CDR1 DFQATT, CDR2 SNEGSKA (reference sequence). Trimming removed 1 base at V and 6 bases at J, with 10 bases between. The CDR3 extends over 13 amino acids. The CDR3 DNA follows: TGCAGTGCTAGAGGGCAGGAGAGTCAGCCCCAGCATTTT. Translated, it gives CSARGQESQPQHF.

This clonotype was observed a few times. CDR3 sequence (DNA): TGTGCCAGCAGCCGGAGGGGTGGACTAGTCGTGGCAGATACGCAGTATTTT. Its translation is CASSRRGGLVVADTQYF. The rearrangement uses TRBV7-2 and TRBJ2-3; 7 positions agree with TRBD2. Germline CDR1 is SGHTA and CDR2 is FQGNSA. The V and J ends lost 5 bases and 4 bases, in that order; junction bases with no gene match: 15. CDR3 size: 17 residues.

This clonotype was detected ten times or more. The chain links TRBV6-5 to TRBJ1-1, with D uncertain. Germline assignment: CDR1 MNHEY and CDR2 SVGAGI. Trimming cost V 0 bases and J 4 bases, with 18 bases left between them. CDR3 length: 17 residues. Written as DNA, the CDR3 is TGTGCCAGCAGTTACTCGAGATCCCTGGTGCTTGGCACTGAAGCTTTCTTT. Translating gives CASSYSRSLVLGTEAFF.

This clonotype was observed many times. V gene TRBV21-1 combines with J gene TRBJ2-1; the table's TRBD1 call for D was not verified on the DNA. TRBV21-1 is noted as a pseudogene. CDR3 length: 14 residues. The CDR3 coding sequence is TGTGCCGCGTCCCGGCCTCACCCCTACAATGAGCAGTTCTTC. Protein product: CAASRPHPYNEQFF.

A few counts support this clonotype. V gene TRBV4-2 combines with J gene TRBJ2-7, with no clear D. The germline gives CDR1 LGHNA, CDR2 YNFKEQ. The CDR3 has 13 residues. The V gene lost 4 bases and the J gene lost 4 bases, with 11 bases spanning the gap. The CDR3 loop reads CASSLGTRYEQYF. CDR3 nucleotide sequence: TGTGCCAGCAGCCTCGGAACACGATACGAGCAGTACTTC.

This clonotype has only a few counts. The CDR3, as DNA: TGCAGTGCTCGAACGGGACACCTGAACACTGAAGCTTTCTTT. Translating it yields CSARTGHLNTEAFF. V gene TRBV20-1 combines with J gene TRBJ1-1; tentative D call: TRBD1 (6 bases). V was trimmed by 5 bases and J by 0 bases, leaving 13 bases between them. In germline, CDR1 is DFQATT, CDR2 SNEGSKA (reference sequence). The CDR3 is 14 residues long.

The rearrangement uses TRBV7-8 and TRBJ2-7; 14 positions agree with TRBD2. Germline CDR1 is SGHVS and CDR2 is FQNEAQ. Losses at the gene ends were 4 bases for V and 5 bases for J; bases not matched to a gene: 7. The CDR3 length is 16 residues. CDR3 in DNA: TGTGCCAGCAGCTCGACTAGCGGGGGGGCCCGGAACGAGCAGTACTTC. This gives the protein CASSSTSGGARNEQYF.